The rows below give T cell receptor beta chains drawn from one sample of a study of cytomegalovirus exposure and HLA in healthy donors. Repertoires were generated with immunoSEQ multiplex PCR, while TCRdb's copy carries only in-frame clones and drops some. The data show around 50,000 clones, with around three quarters seen just once and approximately 7.7% held by the top ten. Sequenced material: PBMCs. These receptors came from a man aged 25 to 40 in good health and CMV-seropositive. CDR3s include the opening cysteine and the closing phenylalanine or tryptophan. Each record gives: clone size, J gene, D gene, V gene, CDR3 protein, CDR3 DNA. A D gene is named only where the DNA matches it firmly. Only part of the rows carry a size: once, few, many, or a class if the clone is expanded.

NA	TRBJ1-2	TRBD1	TRBV2	CASMPGTGAYGYTF	TGTGCCAGCATGCCCGGGACAGGGGCCTATGGCTACACCTTC
NA	TRBJ1-2	TRBD1	TRBV19	CASNPDRGGNYGYTF	TGTGCCAGTAACCCTGACAGGGGGGGAAACTATGGCTACACCTTC
NA	TRBJ2-3	TRBD2	TRBV7-9	CASSSAGGYTDTQYF	TGTGCCAGCAGCTCCGCGGGGGGATACACAGATACGCAGTATTTT
NA	TRBJ1-1	NA	TRBV6-6	CASSYSGGTEAFF	TGTGCCAGCAGTTACTCGGGGGGCACTGAAGCTTTCTTT
NA	TRBJ1-4	NA	TRBV7-6	CASSLASQGVTEKLFF	TGTGCCAGCAGCTTAGCATCACAGGGCGTTACCGAAAAACTGTTTTTT
medium-sized	TRBJ2-1	NA	TRBV6-4	CASSDSSGSYNEQFF	TGTGCCAGCAGTGACTCTAGCGGCTCCTACAATGAGCAGTTCTTC
NA	TRBJ1-5	NA	TRBV13	CASSLGGKDQPQHF	TGTGCCAGCAGCTTGGGGGGGAAGGATCAGCCCCAGCATTTT
NA	TRBJ2-3	NA	TRBV28	CASSFVTADTQYF	TGTGCCAGCAGTTTTGTAACAGCAGATACGCAGTATTTT
NA	TRBJ1-1	NA	TRBV7-2	CASSPRVGRVDTEAFF	TGTGCCAGCAGCCCGAGGGTGGGGAGGGTGGACACTGAAGCTTTCTTT
NA	TRBJ1-5	NA	TRBV15	CATSREGGGQPQHF	TGTGCCACCAGCAGAGAGGGGGGAGGACAGCCCCAGCATTTT
NA	TRBJ1-3	NA	TRBV9	CASSGMGGWSSGNTIYF	TGTGCCAGCAGCGGAATGGGTGGCTGGAGCTCTGGAAACACCATATATTTT
NA	TRBJ2-1	NA	TRBV7-9	CASTPVSGSYNEQFF	TGTGCCAGCACCCCCGTCAGCGGCTCCTACAATGAGCAGTTCTTC
NA	TRBJ1-6	NA	TRBV6-1	CASSEPRGGGSYNSPLHF	TGTGCCAGCAGTGAGCCCAGGGGCGGTGGTTCCTATAATTCACCCCTCCACTTT
NA	TRBJ1-2	TRBD1	TRBV5-1	CASSSLGTGSYGYTF	TGCGCCAGCAGCTCACTCGGGACAGGGAGCTATGGCTACACCTTC
NA	TRBJ2-7	TRBD2	TRBV6-1	CASSALAGGSYEQYF	TGTGCCAGCAGTGCCCTAGCGGGGGGCTCCTACGAGCAGTACTTC
NA	TRBJ2-7	NA	TRBV11-2	CASSLDVDSYEQYF	TGTGCCAGCAGCTTAGATGTAGACTCCTACGAGCAGTACTTC
NA	TRBJ1-5	NA	TRBV5-8	CATKLGGAYSNQPQHF	TGTGCCACCAAATTAGGGGGGGCTTATAGCAATCAGCCCCAGCATTTT
NA	TRBJ1-2	TRBD1	TRBV6-1	CASSEGWGQGYGYTF	TGTGCCAGCAGTGAAGGATGGGGACAGGGCTATGGCTACACCTTC
NA	TRBJ1-2	NA	TRBV19	CASSMNINYGYTF	TGTGCCAGTAGTATGAACATCAACTATGGCTACACCTTC
NA	TRBJ1-5	NA	TRBV11-2	CASSLGAGYQPQHF	TGTGCCAGCAGCTTAGGGGCAGGATATCAGCCCCAGCATTTT
NA	TRBJ1-4	NA	TRBV28	CASSKHSSNEKLFF	TGTGCCAGCAGTAAACATAGCTCTAATGAAAAACTGTTTTTT
NA	TRBJ2-2	TRBD2	TRBV19	CASSGEGTGELFF	TGTGCCAGTAGCGGGGAGGGCACCGGGGAGCTGTTTTTT
NA	TRBJ2-3	NA	TRBV5-1	CASSQGATSTDTQYF	TGCGCCAGCAGCCAGGGCGCTACTAGCACAGATACGCAGTATTTT
NA	TRBJ2-3	TRBD2	TRBV6-4	CASSDSTSGPDTQYF	TGTGCCAGCAGTGACTCGACTAGCGGCCCAGATACGCAGTATTTT
NA	TRBJ2-7	NA	TRBV6-6	CASSYGAEEQYF	TGTGCCAGCAGTTACGGAGCGGAGGAGCAGTACTTC
NA	TRBJ2-1	NA	TRBV7-2	CASSLGGPSSYNEQFF	TGTGCCAGCAGCTTAGGGGGGCCGAGCTCCTACAATGAGCAGTTCTTC
NA	TRBJ2-4	TRBD1	TRBV6-5	CASSMDRGLDIQYF	TGTGCCAGCAGTATGGACAGGGGGCTGGACATTCAGTACTTC
NA	TRBJ2-5	NA	TRBV6-6	CASSPRGSRDETQYF	TGTGCCAGCAGTCCCCGGGGGTCGCGAGACGAGACCCAGTACTTC
few	TRBJ2-7	NA	TRBV4-1	CASSQDQWGGGFYEQYF	TGCGCCAGCAGCCAAGATCAATGGGGCGGCGGATTCTACGAGCAGTACTTC
NA	TRBJ2-2	NA	TRBV11-2	CASSPGGSGNTGELFF	TGTGCCAGCAGCCCCGGAGGTAGCGGAAACACCGGGGAGCTGTTTTTT
once	TRBJ1-2	TRBD1	TRBV15	CATSRRTGGGYGYTF	TGTGCCACCAGCAGACGGACAGGGGGCGGGTATGGCTACACCTTC
NA	TRBJ1-1	NA	TRBV29-1	CSVSSGRGNTEAFF	TGCAGCGTCTCCAGTGGGAGGGGGAACACTGAAGCTTTCTTT
NA	TRBJ1-1	TRBD1	TRBV10-2	CASSEYPGGSAFF	TGCGCCAGCAGTGAGTACCCAGGGGGCTCAGCTTTCTTT
NA	TRBJ1-1	TRBD1	TRBV19	CASRPPGRGNLNTEAFF	TGTGCCAGTAGGCCCCCAGGCAGGGGGAACCTCAACACTGAAGCTTTCTTT
NA	TRBJ2-1	TRBD2	TRBV9	CASSETSGGATYNEQFF	TGTGCCAGCAGCGAGACTAGCGGGGGGGCCACTTACAATGAGCAGTTCTTC
NA	TRBJ2-7	NA	TRBV5-1	CASSLAPQVSYEQYF	TGCGCCAGCAGCTTGGCCCCGCAGGTCTCCTACGAGCAGTACTTC
NA	TRBJ2-5	TRBD2	TRBV7-6	CASSSTSGGVQETQYF	TGTGCCAGCAGCTCGACTAGCGGGGGGGTTCAAGAGACCCAGTACTTC
NA	TRBJ2-7	NA	TRBV14	CASSQDLRVPGYEQYF	TGTGCCAGCAGCCAAGATCTTCGGGTCCCAGGGTACGAGCAGTACTTC
NA	TRBJ1-5	NA	TRBV7-9	CASSLDRNQPQHF	TGTGCCAGCAGCTTAGACAGGAATCAGCCCCAGCATTTT
NA	TRBJ1-3	NA	TRBV7-9	CASSFGQGNTIYF	TGTGCCAGCAGCTTTGGACAGGGAAACACCATATATTTT
NA	TRBJ2-1	TRBD2	TRBV5-1	CASSVGGGLVPEQFF	TGCGCCAGCAGCGTTGGCGGGGGGCTCGTCCCTGAGCAGTTCTTC
NA	TRBJ2-3	NA	TRBV5-5	CASSLYGRVTDTQYF	TGTGCCAGCAGCTTGTATGGCAGGGTGACAGATACGCAGTATTTT
NA	TRBJ2-1	NA	TRBV19	CASAGFAYNEQFF	TGTGCCAGTGCCGGGTTCGCCTACAATGAGCAGTTCTTC
NA	TRBJ2-7	NA	TRBV27	CASTPSREASYEQYF	TGTGCCAGCACCCCCTCGAGGGAGGCCTCCTACGAGCAGTACTTC
NA	TRBJ1-5	NA	TRBV6-5	CASSFPGQPQHF	TGTGCCAGCAGTTTTCCGGGTCAGCCCCAGCATTTT
NA	TRBJ1-5	NA	TRBV6-5	CASSRGGGNQPQHF	TGTGCCAGCAGCCGAGGGGGGGGCAATCAGCCCCAGCATTTT
NA	TRBJ2-2	NA	TRBV6-1	CASSLRTVRGELFF	TGTGCCAGCAGCCTTCGGACAGTCCGAGGGGAGCTGTTTTTT
NA	TRBJ2-2	TRBD1	TRBV25-1	CASSGQGTGELFF	TGTGCCAGCAGTGGACAGGGCACCGGGGAGCTGTTTTTT
NA	TRBJ1-2	NA	TRBV6-7	CASSSTQADKFPNYGYTF	TGTGCCAGCAGTTCTACCCAAGCCGACAAGTTTCCTAACTATGGCTACACCTTC
NA	TRBJ2-7	NA	TRBV5-6	CASSFTGNYEQYF	TGTGCCAGCAGCTTTACAGGGAACTACGAGCAGTACTTC
NA	TRBJ1-2	NA	TRBV7-3	CASSPEASRGYTF	TGTGCCAGCAGCCCTGAGGCCAGCCGGGGCTACACCTTC